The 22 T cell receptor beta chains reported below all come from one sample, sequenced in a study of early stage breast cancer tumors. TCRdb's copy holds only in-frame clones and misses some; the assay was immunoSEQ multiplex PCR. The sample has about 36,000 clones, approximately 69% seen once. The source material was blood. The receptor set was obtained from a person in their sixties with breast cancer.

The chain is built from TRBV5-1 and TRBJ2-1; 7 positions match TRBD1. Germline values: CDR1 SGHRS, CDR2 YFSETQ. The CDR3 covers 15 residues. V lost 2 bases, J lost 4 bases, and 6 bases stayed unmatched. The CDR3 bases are TGCGCCAGCAGCTTCCAGGACAGGTCATACAATGAGCAGTTCTTC. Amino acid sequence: CASSFQDRSYNEQFF.

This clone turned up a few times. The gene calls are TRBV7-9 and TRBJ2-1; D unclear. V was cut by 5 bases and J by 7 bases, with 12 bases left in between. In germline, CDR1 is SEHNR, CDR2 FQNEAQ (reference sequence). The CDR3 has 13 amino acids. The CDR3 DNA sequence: TGTGCCAGCAGCCCGCCGACCTGGAATGAGCAGTTCTTC. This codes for CASSPPTWNEQFF.

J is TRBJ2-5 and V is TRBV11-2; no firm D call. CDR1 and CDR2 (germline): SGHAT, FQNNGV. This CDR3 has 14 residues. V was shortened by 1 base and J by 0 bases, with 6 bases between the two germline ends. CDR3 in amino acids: CASSLAGYQETQYF. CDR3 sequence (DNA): TGTGCCAGCAGCTTAGCAGGTTACCAAGAGACCCAGTACTTC.

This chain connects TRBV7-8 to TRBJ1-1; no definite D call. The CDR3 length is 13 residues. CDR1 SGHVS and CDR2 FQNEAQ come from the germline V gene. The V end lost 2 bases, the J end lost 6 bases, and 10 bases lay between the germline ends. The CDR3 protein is CASSLLASSEAFF. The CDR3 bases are TGTGCCAGCAGCTTATTGGCCAGCTCTGAAGCTTTCTTT.

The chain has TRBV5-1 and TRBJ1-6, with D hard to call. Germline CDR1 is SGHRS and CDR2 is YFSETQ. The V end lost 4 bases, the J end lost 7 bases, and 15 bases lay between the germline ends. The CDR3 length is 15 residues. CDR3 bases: TGCGCCAGCAGCCCGTCGGACTTAAGGAATTCACCCCTCCACTTT. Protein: CASSPSDLRNSPLHF.

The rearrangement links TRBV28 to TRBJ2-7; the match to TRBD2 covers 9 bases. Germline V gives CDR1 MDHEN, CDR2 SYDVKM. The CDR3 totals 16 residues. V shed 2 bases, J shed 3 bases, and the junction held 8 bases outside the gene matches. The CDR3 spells CASSLNGAGGRYEQYF. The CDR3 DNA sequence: TGTGCCAGCAGTTTAAATGGAGCGGGAGGCCGCTACGAGCAGTACTTC.

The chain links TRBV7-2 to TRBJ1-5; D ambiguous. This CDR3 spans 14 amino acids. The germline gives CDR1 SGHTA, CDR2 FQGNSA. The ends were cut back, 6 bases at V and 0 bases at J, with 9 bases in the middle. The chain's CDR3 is CASSHGYSNQPQHF. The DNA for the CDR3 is TGTGCCAGCAGTCATGGCTATAGCAATCAGCCCCAGCATTTT.

The CDR3 here is CASSPRSGKLDEQYF. The CDR3 coding sequence is TGTGCCAGCTCACCAAGAAGCGGGAAGCTCGACGAGCAGTACTTC. This sequence joins TRBV18 and TRBJ2-7; TRBD2 matches at 7 bases. V trimming: 2 bases; J trimming: 5 bases; junction bases outside the gene matches: 9. Germline CDR1 is KGHSH and CDR2 is LQKENI. The CDR3 is 15 residues long.

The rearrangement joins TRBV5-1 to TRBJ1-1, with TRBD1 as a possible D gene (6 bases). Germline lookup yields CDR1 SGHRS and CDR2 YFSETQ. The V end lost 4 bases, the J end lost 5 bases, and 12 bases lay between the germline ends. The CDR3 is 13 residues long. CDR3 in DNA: TGCGCCAGCAGCGCATCGACAGGTACTGAAGCTTTCTTT. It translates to CASSASTGTEAFF.

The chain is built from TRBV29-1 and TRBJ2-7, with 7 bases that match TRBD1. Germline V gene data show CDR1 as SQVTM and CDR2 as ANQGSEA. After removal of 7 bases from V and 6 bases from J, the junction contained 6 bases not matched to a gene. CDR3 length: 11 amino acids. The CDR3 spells CSGGQLGEQYF. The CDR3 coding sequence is TGCAGCGGGGGACAGTTGGGCGAGCAGTACTTC.

CDR3 nucleotide sequence: TGTGCCACCAGCAGAGACCTGGGGCAGGGCTATGGCTACACCTTC. Its protein is CATSRDLGQGYGYTF. This rearrangement joins TRBV15 to TRBJ1-2, with a possible D match to TRBD1 (5 bases). The germline gives CDR1 LNHNV, CDR2 YYDKDF (reference sequence). V was shortened by 0 bases and J by 4 bases, with 12 bases between the two germline ends. There are 15 residues in the CDR3.

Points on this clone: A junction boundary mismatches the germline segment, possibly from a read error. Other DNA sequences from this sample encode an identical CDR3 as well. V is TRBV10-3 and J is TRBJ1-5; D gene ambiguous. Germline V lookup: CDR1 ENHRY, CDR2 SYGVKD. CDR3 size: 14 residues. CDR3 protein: CAISDGNGNQPQHF. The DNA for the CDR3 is TGTGCCATCAGTGATGGCAACGGCAATCAACCCCAGCATTTT.

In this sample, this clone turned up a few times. CDR3: CATTIERGPSYEQYF. The CDR3 nucleotides are TGTGCCACCACAATAGAGCGGGGGCCGTCCTACGAGCAGTACTTC. The rearrangement joins TRBV6-5 to TRBJ2-7; 8 bases align to TRBD2. This CDR3 is built from 15 residues. With 10 bases clipped from V and 1 base from J, the junction kept 12 bases outside the gene matches. The V gene's germline CDR1 is MNHEY and CDR2 SVGAGI.

This CDR3 reads CASSLVGLSSYEQYF. DNA of the CDR3: TGTGCCAGCAGCTTGGTTGGCCTTAGCTCCTACGAGCAGTACTTC. The chain employs TRBV5-4 and TRBJ2-7; no clear D. The CDR3 runs 15 residues. Germline CDR1 is SGHNT and CDR2 is YYREEE (reference sequence). Trimming took off 0 bases at V and 0 bases at J, with 10 bases between the two ends.

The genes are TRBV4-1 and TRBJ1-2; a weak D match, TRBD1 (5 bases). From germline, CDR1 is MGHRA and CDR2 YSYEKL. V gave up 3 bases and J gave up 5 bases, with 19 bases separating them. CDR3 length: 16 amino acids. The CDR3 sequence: CASSQAPSQGGYGYTF. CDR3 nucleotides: TGCGCCAGCAGCCAGGCCCCCTCTCAGGGAGGATATGGCTACACCTTC.

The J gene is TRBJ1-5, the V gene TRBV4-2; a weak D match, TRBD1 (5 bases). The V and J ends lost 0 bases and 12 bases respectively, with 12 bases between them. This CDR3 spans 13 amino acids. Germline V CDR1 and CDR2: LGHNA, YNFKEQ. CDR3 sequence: CASSQEPGRLQHF. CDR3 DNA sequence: TGTGCCAGCAGCCAAGAACCGGGACGCCTCCAGCATTTT.

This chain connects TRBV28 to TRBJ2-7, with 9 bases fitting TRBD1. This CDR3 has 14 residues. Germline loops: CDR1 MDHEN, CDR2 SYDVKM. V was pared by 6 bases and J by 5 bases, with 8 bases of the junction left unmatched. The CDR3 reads CASRQRDRAHEQYF. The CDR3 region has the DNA TGTGCCAGCAGACAACGGGACAGGGCCCACGAGCAGTACTTC.

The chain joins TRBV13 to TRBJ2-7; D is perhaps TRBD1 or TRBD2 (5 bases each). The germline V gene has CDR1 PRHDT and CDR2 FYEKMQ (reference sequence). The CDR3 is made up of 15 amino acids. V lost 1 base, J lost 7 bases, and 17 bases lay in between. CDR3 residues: CASSLAWDGVGEQYF. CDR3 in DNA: TGTGCCAGCAGCTTAGCATGGGACGGGGTAGGGGAGCAGTACTTC.

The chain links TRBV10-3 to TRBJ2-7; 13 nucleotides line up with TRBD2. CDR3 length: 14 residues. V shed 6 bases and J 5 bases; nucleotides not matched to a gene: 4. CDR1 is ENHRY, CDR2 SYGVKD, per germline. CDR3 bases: TGTGCCATCAGCTGGACTAGCGGGAGCAACGAGCAGTACTTC. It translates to CAISWTSGSNEQYF.

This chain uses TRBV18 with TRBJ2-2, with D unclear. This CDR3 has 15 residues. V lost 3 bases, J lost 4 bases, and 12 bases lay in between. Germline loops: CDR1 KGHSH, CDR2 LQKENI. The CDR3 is CASSPETPGTGELFF. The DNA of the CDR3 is TGTGCCAGCTCACCGGAGACCCCGGGCACCGGGGAGCTGTTTTTT.

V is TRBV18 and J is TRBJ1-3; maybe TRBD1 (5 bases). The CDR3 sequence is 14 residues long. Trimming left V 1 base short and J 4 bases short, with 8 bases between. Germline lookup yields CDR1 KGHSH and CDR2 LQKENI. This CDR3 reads CASSPQGRGNTIYF. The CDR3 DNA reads TGTGCCAGCTCACCACAGGGACGCGGAAACACCATATATTTT.

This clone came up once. The CDR3 DNA follows: TGTGCCAGCGGCCCGTACAGTGATGGCTACACCTTC. It codes for CASGPYSDGYTF. The genes are TRBV28 and TRBJ1-2; D uncertain. Trimming pared 8 bases from V and 6 bases from J, leaving 13 bases between. The germline CDR1 and CDR2 sequences are MDHEN and SYDVKM. The CDR3 contains 12 residues.